This TCR beta chain is from a study of blood T cell repertoires in COVID-19 (dated by TCRdb to 2020 to 2021). Looking at the study overall: Samples covering the acute and convalescent phases of COVID-19 were provided by collaborators in the United States, Italy and Spain. The material from the prospective study consisted of cDNA or gDNA derived from T cells, B-cell-depleted T cells, or PBMCs. The dataset comprised deeply sampled blood TCRbeta repertoires from subjects exposed to, actively infected with, or recovered from COVID-19. The repertoires were made available in a free public database intended to serve as a resource for research on the immune response to SARS-CoV-2. The samples were drawn from two sources: the first 160 participants of the ongoing ImmuneRACE study, and fewer than 1,500 subjects contributed by 6 global collaborators. A de-identified subject ID, COVID-19 status, age in years and sex were almost always included in the sample metadata. Where HLA class I and class II types were available, the types were taken from metadata supplied by the sample provider, not from assay-based typing. On the study overall, not on this receptor specifically: The amount of clinical and demographic metadata varied by source and participant and was provided uncurated.

Notes on this clone: The antigen it binds to is not known. Per-nucleotide qualities are absent, and no much larger clonotype sits a single base away.

The cysteine opens and the phenylalanine closes a CDR3 of 16 amino acids. Here the CDR3 DNA is all that survives: 48 bases in frame from base 1. The V end gives up 4 bases and the J end 0 bases, leaving 2 bases in the junction not matched to a gene. The germline V gene supplies CDR1 KGHSH and CDR2 LQKENI. Participants in the prospective study were enrolled through a virtual design, were aged about 18 to 100 years, and lived in 24 United States geographic areas. In the prospective study, cohorts were assigned on the basis of participant-reported clinical history obtained from a screening survey and a study questionnaire. ImmuneRACE Cohort 3 recovered participants were defined by two consecutive negative NP/OP PCR tests, healthcare professional clearance, or symptom resolution. In the prospective study, whole blood, serum and a nasopharyngeal or oropharyngeal swab were collected from each participant by mobile phlebotomists. Over a roughly two-month period, participants in the prospective study had the option of providing additional blood draws and questionnaires. Before DNA extraction, blood samples from the prospective study were shipped at room temperature or frozen.

The immunoSEQ Assay, a bias-controlled multiplex PCR, was used to amplify TCRbeta CDR3 regions from genomic DNA. Turning to the authors' computational methods: The number of nucleated cells in each sample was estimated from the amplification of reference gene primers within the assay. Sequence reads were collapsed and filtered to measure the absolute abundance of every unique TCRbeta CDR3 rearrangement. For each sample, productive Simpson clonality was calculated as the square root of Simpson's diversity index across productive rearrangements. The table was pulled from immuneACCESS by TCRdb, which kept in-frame rearrangements only. Such tables lose some clones; where checked, under half of the loss comes from unresolved V genes, and the rest has no known cause. From that table come the V and J calls and clone size; the DNA was used to work out D and trimming. This sample has more than 400,000 clones in its table, and 90% of those were observed once. Of the sample, about 0.63% falls within the top ten clones.

In this chain, TRBV18 is recombined with TRBJ2-1; 11 junctional bases match TRBD2. The sample taken for sequencing was PBMCs or T cells enriched from blood (not recorded which). This TCR was sampled from a man younger than 35 who had recovered from COVID-19. The CDR3 region reads CASSLTSGSSYNEQFF. The nucleotide sequence reads TGTGCCAGCTCACTTACTAGCGGGAGCTCCTACAATGAGCAGTTCTTC.